Following are 10 T cell receptor beta chains from one sample sequenced in a study of response to subunit inactivated influenza vaccine. TCRdb re-analysed the RT-PCR reads in MiXCR, keeping a single row per CDR3 protein. The sample lists 500,000 to 550,000 distinct CDR3 sequences, under 9% occurring once. The sequences come from PBMCs from blood, collected roughly 24 months after vaccination. The receptors shown here come from a man aged 50-75 years who received an inactivated influenza vaccine.

This clonotype was found a few times. The V and J genes are TRBV12-3 or TRBV12-4 and TRBJ2-7, with TRBD1 matching 8 bases. J lost 0 bases, V lost 7 bases, and 5 bases had no gene match. This CDR3 is built from 14 residues. The CDR3 nucleotides are TGTGCCAGCAACAGACAGGGGATCTCCTACGAGCAGTACTTC. Its translation is CASNRQGISYEQYF.

The CDR3 protein is CASSPRTSGSYYEQYF. The CDR3 coding sequence is TGTGCCAGCAGCCCCCGAACTAGCGGGAGCTACTACGAGCAGTACTTC. The rearrangement links TRBV9 to TRBJ2-7, with 11 bases lining up with TRBD2. Germline values: CDR1 SGDLS, CDR2 YYNGEE. The trim removed 4 bases at V and 3 bases at J, leaving 9 bases unmatched. The CDR3 runs to 16 residues.

This clonotype was counted only a few times. This chain connects TRBV20-1 to TRBJ2-1; D not certain. The CDR3 totals 15 residues. The ends were cut back, 0 bases at V and 2 bases at J, with 11 bases in the middle. In germline, CDR1 is DFQATT, CDR2 SNEGSKA (reference sequence). DNA of the CDR3: TGCAGTGCTAGAGATCGTGGCGTACCCTACAATGAGCAGTTCTTC. This gives the protein CSARDRGVPYNEQFF.

This clonotype was seen a handful of times. The chain combines TRBV24-1 with TRBJ2-3, with 8 bases lining up with TRBD1. The germline V gene encodes CDR1 KGHDR and CDR2 SFDVKD. V lost 4 bases to trimming and J lost 4 bases; unmatched junction nucleotides: 9. This CDR3 comprises 16 residues. CDR3 coding DNA: TGTGCCACCAGTGAAATGACAGGGGCGCTTCCAGATACGCAGTATTTT. Its protein is CATSEMTGALPDTQYF.

The J gene is TRBJ1-3, the V gene TRBV20-1, with a weak D call TRBD1 (6 bases). Germline CDR1 DFQATT, CDR2 SNEGSKA (reference sequence). The CDR3 is made up of 16 amino acids. Trimming pared 3 bases from V and 2 bases from J, leaving 17 bases between. CDR3 sequence (DNA): TGCAGTGCTAGTTATGGGGGGGCTGTAACTGGAAACACCATATATTTT. Translation: CSASYGGAVTGNTIYF.

This clonotype was recorded at least ten times. The chain combines TRBV5-1 with TRBJ2-5, with no clear D. CDR1 SGHRS and CDR2 YFSETQ come from the germline V gene. The CDR3 sequence is 14 residues long. Trimming took off 1 base at V and 3 bases at J, with 10 bases between the two ends. Written as DNA, the CDR3 is TGCGCCAGCAGCTTGAGGCTTCGAGAAGAGACCCAGTACTTC. This sequence encodes CASSLRLREETQYF.

This clonotype was seen repeatedly, ten times or more. V usage is TRBV7-8 and J usage is TRBJ2-7, with D uncertain. Trimming took off 5 bases at V and 3 bases at J, with 5 bases between the two ends. CDR1 is SGHVS and CDR2 is FQNEAQ in the germline V gene. The CDR3 length is 11 residues. The CDR3 DNA reads as TGTGCCAGCAGCCACTACTACGAGCAGTACTTC. Its protein is CASSHYYEQYF.

This rearrangement joins TRBV20-1 to TRBJ2-1, with 11 bases identical to TRBD2. CDR1 is DFQATT and CDR2 is SNEGSKA in the germline V gene (reference sequence). This CDR3 contains 14 residues. Trimming cost V 6 bases and J 9 bases; bases outside gene matches: 10. In DNA, the CDR3 is TGCAGTGCCATTAGCGGGGGGGCCCCCAGTGAGCAGTTCTTC. Protein sequence: CSAISGGAPSEQFF.

This clonotype was recorded many times. The chain carries TRBV7-2 and TRBJ2-3, with 14 positions matching TRBD2. V was clipped by 3 bases and J by 7 bases; unmatched bases: 9. Germline CDR1 and CDR2: SGHTA and FQGNSA. The CDR3 has 17 residues. The chain's CDR3 is CASSFLGLAGGLNTQYF. The CDR3 DNA follows: TGTGCCAGCAGCTTTCTTGGACTAGCGGGGGGCCTAAATACGCAGTATTTT.

In this sample, this clonotype turned up many times. This rearrangement joins TRBV29-1 to TRBJ2-1; a possible D gene is TRBD1 (6 bases). Germline CDR1 is SQVTM and CDR2 is ANQGSEA. V lost 7 bases and J 2 bases, leaving 15 bases between the germline ends. This CDR3 contains 14 residues. Here the CDR3 reads CSAKEQGPYNEQFF. For the CDR3, the DNA is TGCAGCGCCAAAGAACAGGGCCCCTACAATGAGCAGTTCTTC.